This T cell receptor (beta chain) was sequenced during a study of OX40 agonist ivuxolimab in advanced cancers. General study results and limits: Expanded clones tended on average to be more numerous among CD8+ T cells than CD4+.

Germline lookup yields CDR1 LNHDA and CDR2 SQIVND (reference sequence). The germline V and J ends were trimmed by 7 bases and 6 bases, with 12 bases remaining between them. The CDR3 has 13 residues. A note on this clone: The antigen is not known.

This table comes from immunoSEQ multiplex PCR, and its TCRdb copy is limited to in-frame clones, with some not included. This table holds about 80,000 clones, around 94% found once. Sequencing used CD4+ or CD8+ T cells sorted from blood, obtained in a trial of the OX40 agonist ivuxolimab. The sequence was collected from an adult with an advanced solid tumor such as melanoma, head and neck, liver or kidney cancer. The chain has TRBV19 and TRBJ2-2; D remains ambiguous. CDR3 sequence (DNA): TGTGCCAGTACCTTCTCTGAACCCGGGGAGCTGTTTTTT. Protein product: CASTFSEPGELFF. Filled out from reference TRBV19 and TRBJ2-2, the complete variable domain reads DGGITQSPKYLFRKEGQNVTLSCEQNLNHDAMYWYRQDPGQGLRLIYYSQIVNDFQKGDIAEGYSVSREKKESFPLTVTSAQKNPTAFYLCASTFSEPGELFFGEGSRLTVL.